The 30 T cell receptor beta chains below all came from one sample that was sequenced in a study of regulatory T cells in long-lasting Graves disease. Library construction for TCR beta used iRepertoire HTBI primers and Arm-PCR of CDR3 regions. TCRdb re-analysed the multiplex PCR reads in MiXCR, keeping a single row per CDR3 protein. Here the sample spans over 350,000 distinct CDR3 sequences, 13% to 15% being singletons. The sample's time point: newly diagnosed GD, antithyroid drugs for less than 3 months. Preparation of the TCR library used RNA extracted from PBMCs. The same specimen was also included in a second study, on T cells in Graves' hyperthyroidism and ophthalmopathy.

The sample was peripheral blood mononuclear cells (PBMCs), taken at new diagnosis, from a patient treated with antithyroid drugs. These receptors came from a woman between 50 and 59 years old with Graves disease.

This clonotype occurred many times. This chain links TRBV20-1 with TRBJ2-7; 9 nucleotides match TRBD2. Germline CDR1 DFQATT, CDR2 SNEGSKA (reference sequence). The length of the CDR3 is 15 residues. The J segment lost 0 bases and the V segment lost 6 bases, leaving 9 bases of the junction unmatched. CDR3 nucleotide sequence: TGCAGTGCCAACTTAGCGGGAGTGGCCTCCTACGAGCAGTACTTC. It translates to CSANLAGVASYEQYF.

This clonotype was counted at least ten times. The CDR3 region is CASSVKTTDNPSYEQYF. The CDR3 coding sequence is TGTGCCAGCAGTGTAAAAACGACTGATAACCCCTCCTACGAGCAGTACTTC. The chain is built from TRBV28 and TRBJ2-7, with D unresolved. Trimming left V 5 bases short and J 0 bases short, with 20 bases between. This CDR3 comprises 17 residues. Germline assignment: CDR1 MDHEN and CDR2 SYDVKM. The full variable domain, rest sourced from reference TRBV28 and TRBJ2-7, is DVKVTQSSRYLVKRTGEKVFLECVQDMDHENMFWYRQDPGLGLRLIYFSYDVKMKEKGDIPEGYSVSREKKERFSLILESASTNQTSMYLCASSVKTTDNPSYEQYFGPGTRLTVT.

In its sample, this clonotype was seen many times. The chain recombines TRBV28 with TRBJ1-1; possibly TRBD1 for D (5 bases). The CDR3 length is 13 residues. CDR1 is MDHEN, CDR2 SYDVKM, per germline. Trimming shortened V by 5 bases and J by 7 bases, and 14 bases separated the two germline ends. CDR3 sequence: CASSGAGWGEAFF. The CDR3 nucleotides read TGTGCCAGCAGTGGGGCAGGGTGGGGTGAAGCTTTCTTT.

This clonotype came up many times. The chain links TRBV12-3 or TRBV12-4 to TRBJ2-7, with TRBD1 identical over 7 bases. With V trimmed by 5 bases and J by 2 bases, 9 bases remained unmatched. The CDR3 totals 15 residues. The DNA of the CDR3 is TGTGCCAGCAGTCTCCGGGACAGCGGCGCCTACGAGCAGTACTTC. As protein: CASSLRDSGAYEQYF.

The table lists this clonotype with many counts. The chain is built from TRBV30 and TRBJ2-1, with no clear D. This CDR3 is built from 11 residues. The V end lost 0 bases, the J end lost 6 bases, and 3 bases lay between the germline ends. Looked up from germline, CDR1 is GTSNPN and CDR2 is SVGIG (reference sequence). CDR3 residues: CAWSVVNEQFF. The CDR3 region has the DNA TGTGCCTGGAGTGTAGTCAATGAGCAGTTCTTC.

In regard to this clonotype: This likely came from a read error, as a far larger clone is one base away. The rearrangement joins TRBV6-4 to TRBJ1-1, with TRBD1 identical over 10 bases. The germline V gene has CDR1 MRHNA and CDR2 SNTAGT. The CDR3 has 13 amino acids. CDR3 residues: CSSRSGQGAEAFF. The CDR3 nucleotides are TGTTCCAGCAGATCCGGACAGGGGGCTGAAGCTTTCTTT.

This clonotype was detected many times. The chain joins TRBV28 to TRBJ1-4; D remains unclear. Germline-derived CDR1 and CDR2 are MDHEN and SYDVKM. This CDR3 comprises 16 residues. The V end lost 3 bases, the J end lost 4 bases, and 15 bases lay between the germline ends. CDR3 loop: CASSLFQGPVNEKLFF. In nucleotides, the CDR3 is TGTGCCAGCAGTTTGTTTCAAGGGCCGGTTAATGAAAAACTGTTTTTT.

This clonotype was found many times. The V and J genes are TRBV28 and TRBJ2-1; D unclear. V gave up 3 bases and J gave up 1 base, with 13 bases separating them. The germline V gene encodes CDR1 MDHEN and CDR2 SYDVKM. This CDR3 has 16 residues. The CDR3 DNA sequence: TGTGCCAGCAGTTTTGGAGCGATTATTTCCTACAATGAGCAGTTCTTC. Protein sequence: CASSFGAIISYNEQFF.

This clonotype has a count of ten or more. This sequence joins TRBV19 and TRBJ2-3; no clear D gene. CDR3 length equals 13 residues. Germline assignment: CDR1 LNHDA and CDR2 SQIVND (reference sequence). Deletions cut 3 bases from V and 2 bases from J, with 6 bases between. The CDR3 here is CASSMGFTDTQYF. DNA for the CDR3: TGTGCCAGTAGTATGGGGTTCACAGATACGCAGTATTTT.

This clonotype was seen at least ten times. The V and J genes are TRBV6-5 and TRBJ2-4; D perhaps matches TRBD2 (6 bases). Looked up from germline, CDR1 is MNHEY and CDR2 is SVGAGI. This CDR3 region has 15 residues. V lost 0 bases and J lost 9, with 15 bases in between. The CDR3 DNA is TGTGCCAGCAGTTACTCGGGCAGGTTGGGGGGCATTCAGTACTTC. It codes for CASSYSGRLGGIQYF.

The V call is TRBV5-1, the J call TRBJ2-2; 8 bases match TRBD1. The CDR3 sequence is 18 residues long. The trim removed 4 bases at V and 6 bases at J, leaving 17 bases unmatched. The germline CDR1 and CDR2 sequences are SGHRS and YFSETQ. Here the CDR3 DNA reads TGCGCCAGCAGCCCCCCAGGGTCGGCAGGGGGCAGGGCCGGGGAGCTGTTTTTT. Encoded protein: CASSPPGSAGGRAGELFF.

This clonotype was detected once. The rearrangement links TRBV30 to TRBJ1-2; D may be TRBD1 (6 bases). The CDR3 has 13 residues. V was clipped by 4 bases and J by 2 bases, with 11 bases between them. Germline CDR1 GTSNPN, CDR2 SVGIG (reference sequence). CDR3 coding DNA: TGTGCCTGGACCACAGGGTCCAACTATGGCTACACCTTC. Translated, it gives CAWTTGSNYGYTF.

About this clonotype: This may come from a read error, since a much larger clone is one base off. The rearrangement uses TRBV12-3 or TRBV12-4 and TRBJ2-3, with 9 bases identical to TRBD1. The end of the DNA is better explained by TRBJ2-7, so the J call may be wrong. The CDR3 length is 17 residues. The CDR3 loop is CASGPTLDRGSPYEQYF. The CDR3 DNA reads TGTGCCAGCGGACCGACCCTGGACAGGGGATCCCCCTACGAGCAGTACTTC.

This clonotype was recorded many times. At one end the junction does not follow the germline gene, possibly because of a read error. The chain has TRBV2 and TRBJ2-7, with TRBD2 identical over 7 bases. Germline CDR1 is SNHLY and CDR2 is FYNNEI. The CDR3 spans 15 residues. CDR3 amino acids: CASSEAGLSSYEQYF. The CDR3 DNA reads TGTGCCAGCAGCGAAGCGGGACTTAGCTCCTACGAGCAGTACTTC.

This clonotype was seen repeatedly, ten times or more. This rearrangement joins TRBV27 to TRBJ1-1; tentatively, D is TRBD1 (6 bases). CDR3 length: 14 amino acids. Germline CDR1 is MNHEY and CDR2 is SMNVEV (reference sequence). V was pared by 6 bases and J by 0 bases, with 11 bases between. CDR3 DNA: TGTGCCAGCAGCCTACAGGGAGTGAACACTGAAGCTTTCTTT. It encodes CASSLQGVNTEAFF.

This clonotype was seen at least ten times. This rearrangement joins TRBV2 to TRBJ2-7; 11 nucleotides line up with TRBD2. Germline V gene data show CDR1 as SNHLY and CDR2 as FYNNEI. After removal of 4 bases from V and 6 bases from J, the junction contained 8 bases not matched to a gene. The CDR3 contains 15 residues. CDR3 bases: TGTGCCAGCAGTGGCACGACTAGCGGGATGGGCGAGCAGTACTTC. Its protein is CASSGTTSGMGEQYF.

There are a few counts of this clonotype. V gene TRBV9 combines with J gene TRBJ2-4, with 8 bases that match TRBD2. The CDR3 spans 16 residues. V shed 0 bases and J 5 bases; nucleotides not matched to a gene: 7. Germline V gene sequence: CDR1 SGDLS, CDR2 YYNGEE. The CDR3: CASSVGAGGGENIQYF. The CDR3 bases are TGTGCCAGCAGCGTAGGGGCGGGAGGAGGGGAAAACATTCAGTACTTC.

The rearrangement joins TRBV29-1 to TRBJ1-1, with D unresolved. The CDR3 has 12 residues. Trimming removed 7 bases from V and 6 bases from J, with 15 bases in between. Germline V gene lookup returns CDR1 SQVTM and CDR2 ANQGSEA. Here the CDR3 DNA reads TGCAGCGCCCTGTCGGAGACACCTGAAGCTTTCTTT. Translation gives CSALSETPEAFF.

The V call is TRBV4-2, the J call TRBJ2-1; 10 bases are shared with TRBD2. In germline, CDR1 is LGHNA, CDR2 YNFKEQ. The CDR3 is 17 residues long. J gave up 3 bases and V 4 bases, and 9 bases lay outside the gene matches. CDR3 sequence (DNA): TGTGCCAGCAGCCGAGGACTAGCGGAAATAATCTACAATGAGCAGTTCTTC. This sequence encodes CASSRGLAEIIYNEQFF.

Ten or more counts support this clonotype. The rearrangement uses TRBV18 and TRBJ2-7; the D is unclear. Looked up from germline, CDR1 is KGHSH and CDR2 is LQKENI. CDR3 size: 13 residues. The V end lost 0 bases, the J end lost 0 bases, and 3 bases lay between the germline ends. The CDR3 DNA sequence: TGTGCCAGCTCACCACCCGTCTCCTACGAGCAGTACTTC. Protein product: CASSPPVSYEQYF.

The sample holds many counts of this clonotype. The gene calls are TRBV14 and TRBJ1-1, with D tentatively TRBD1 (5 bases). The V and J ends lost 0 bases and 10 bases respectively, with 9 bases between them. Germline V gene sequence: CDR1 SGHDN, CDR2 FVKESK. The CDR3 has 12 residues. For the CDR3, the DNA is TGTGCCAGCAGCCAAGACAGGGTAACAGCTTTCTTT. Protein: CASSQDRVTAFF.

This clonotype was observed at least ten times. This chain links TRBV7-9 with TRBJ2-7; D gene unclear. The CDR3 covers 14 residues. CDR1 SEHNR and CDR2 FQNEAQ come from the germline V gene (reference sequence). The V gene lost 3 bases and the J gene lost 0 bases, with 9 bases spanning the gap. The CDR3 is CASSLGTASYEQYF. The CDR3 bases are TGTGCCAGCAGCTTGGGTACAGCCTCCTACGAGCAGTACTTC.

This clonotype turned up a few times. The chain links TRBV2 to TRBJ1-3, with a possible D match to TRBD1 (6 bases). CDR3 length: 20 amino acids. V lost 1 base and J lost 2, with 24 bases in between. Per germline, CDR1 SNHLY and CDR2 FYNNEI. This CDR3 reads CASSEGRVPRDNDAGNTIYF. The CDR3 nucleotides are TGTGCCAGCAGTGAAGGTCGGGTCCCCCGGGACAATGATGCTGGAAACACCATATATTTT.

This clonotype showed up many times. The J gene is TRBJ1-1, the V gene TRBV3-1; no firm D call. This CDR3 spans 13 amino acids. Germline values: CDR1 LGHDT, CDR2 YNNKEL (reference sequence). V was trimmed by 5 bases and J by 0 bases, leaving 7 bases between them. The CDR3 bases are TGTGCCAGCAGCTTGGCTATGAACACTGAAGCTTTCTTT. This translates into CASSLAMNTEAFF. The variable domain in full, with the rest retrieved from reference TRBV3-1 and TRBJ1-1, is DTAVSQTPKYLVTQMGNDKSIKCEQNLGHDTMYWYKQDSKKFLKIMFSYNNKELIINETVPNRFSPKSPDKAHLNLHINSLELGDSAVYFCASSLAMNTEAFFGQGTRLTVV.

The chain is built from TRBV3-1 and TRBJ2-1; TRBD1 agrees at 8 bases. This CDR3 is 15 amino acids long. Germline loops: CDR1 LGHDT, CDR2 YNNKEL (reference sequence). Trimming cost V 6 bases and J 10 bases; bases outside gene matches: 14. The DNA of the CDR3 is TGTGCCAGCAGTTTACTCGGGACAGGCTCCTACGAGCAGTTCTTC. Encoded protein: CASSLLGTGSYEQFF.

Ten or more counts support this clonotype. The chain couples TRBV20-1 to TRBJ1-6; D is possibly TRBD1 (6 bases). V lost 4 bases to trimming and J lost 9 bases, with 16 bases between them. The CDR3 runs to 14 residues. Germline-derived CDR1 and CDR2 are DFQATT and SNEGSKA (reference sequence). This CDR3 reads CSANLQGTSSPLHF. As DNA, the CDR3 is TGCAGTGCTAACCTCCAGGGGACGAGTTCACCCCTCCACTTT.

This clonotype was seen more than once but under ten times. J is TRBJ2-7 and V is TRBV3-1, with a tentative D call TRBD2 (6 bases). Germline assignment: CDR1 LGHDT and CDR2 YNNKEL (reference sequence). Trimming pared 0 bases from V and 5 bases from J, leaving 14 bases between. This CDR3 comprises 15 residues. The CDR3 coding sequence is TGTGCCAGCAGCCAAGACTCACTAGCTGAGAACGAGCAGTACTTC. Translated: CASSQDSLAENEQYF.

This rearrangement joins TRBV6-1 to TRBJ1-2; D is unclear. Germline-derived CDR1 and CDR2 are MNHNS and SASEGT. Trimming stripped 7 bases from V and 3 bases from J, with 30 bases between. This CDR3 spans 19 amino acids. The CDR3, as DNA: TGTGCCAGCACCACAATAAATGGACCCCCAGGTTTCCAGGACTATGGCTACACCTTC. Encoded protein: CASTTINGPPGFQDYGYTF.

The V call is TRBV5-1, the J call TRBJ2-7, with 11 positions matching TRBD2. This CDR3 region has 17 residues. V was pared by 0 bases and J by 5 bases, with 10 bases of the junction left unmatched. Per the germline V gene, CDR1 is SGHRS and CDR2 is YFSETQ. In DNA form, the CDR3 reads TGCGCCAGCAGCTTGGCCCCCATAGCGGGAGGGCGTAACGAGCAGTACTTC. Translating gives CASSLAPIAGGRNEQYF.

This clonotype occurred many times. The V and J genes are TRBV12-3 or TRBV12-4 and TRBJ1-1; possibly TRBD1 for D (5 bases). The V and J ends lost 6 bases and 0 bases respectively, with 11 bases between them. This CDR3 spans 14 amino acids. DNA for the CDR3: TGTGCCAGCAGAAGGACACTAATGAACACTGAAGCTTTCTTT. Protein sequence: CASRRTLMNTEAFF.